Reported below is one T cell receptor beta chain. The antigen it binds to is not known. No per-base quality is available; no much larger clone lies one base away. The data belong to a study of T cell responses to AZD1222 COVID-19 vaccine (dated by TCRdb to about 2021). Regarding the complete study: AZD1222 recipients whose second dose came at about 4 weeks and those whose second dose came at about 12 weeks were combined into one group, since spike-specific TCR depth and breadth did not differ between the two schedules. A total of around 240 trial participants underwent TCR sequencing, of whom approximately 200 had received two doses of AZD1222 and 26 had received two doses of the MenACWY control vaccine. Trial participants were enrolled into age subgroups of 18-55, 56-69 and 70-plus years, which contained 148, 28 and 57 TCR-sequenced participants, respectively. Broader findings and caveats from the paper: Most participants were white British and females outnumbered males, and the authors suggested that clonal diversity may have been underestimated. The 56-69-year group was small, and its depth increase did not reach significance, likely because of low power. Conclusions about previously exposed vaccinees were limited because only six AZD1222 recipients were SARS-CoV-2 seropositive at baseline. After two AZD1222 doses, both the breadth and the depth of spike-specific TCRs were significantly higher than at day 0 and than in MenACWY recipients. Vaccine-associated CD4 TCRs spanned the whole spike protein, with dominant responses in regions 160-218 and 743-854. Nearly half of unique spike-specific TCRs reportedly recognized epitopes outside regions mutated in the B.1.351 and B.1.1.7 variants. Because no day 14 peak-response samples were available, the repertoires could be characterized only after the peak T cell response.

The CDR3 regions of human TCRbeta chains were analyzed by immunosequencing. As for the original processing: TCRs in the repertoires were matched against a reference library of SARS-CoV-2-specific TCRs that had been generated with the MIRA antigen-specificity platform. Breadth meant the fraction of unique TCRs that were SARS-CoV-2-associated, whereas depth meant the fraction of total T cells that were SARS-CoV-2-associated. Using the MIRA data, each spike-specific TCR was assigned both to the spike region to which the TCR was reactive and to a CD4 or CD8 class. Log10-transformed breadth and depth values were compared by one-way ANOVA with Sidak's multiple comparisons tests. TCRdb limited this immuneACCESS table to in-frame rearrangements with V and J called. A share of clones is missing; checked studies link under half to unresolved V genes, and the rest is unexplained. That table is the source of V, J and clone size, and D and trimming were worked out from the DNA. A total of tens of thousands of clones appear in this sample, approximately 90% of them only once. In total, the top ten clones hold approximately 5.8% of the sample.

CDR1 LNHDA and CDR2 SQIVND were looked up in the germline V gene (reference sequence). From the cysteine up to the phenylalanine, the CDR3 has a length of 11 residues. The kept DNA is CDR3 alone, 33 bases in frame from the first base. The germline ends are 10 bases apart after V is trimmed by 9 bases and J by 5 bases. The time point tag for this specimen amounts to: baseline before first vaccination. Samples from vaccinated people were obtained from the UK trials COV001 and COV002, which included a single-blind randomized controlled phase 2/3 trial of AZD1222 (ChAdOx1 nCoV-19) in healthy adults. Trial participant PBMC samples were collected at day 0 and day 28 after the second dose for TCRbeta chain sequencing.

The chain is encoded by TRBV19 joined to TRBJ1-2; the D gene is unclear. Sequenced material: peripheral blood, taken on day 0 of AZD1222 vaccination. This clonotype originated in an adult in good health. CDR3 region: CASETDYGYTF. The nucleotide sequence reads TGTGCCAGCGAAACGGATTATGGCTACACCTTC.